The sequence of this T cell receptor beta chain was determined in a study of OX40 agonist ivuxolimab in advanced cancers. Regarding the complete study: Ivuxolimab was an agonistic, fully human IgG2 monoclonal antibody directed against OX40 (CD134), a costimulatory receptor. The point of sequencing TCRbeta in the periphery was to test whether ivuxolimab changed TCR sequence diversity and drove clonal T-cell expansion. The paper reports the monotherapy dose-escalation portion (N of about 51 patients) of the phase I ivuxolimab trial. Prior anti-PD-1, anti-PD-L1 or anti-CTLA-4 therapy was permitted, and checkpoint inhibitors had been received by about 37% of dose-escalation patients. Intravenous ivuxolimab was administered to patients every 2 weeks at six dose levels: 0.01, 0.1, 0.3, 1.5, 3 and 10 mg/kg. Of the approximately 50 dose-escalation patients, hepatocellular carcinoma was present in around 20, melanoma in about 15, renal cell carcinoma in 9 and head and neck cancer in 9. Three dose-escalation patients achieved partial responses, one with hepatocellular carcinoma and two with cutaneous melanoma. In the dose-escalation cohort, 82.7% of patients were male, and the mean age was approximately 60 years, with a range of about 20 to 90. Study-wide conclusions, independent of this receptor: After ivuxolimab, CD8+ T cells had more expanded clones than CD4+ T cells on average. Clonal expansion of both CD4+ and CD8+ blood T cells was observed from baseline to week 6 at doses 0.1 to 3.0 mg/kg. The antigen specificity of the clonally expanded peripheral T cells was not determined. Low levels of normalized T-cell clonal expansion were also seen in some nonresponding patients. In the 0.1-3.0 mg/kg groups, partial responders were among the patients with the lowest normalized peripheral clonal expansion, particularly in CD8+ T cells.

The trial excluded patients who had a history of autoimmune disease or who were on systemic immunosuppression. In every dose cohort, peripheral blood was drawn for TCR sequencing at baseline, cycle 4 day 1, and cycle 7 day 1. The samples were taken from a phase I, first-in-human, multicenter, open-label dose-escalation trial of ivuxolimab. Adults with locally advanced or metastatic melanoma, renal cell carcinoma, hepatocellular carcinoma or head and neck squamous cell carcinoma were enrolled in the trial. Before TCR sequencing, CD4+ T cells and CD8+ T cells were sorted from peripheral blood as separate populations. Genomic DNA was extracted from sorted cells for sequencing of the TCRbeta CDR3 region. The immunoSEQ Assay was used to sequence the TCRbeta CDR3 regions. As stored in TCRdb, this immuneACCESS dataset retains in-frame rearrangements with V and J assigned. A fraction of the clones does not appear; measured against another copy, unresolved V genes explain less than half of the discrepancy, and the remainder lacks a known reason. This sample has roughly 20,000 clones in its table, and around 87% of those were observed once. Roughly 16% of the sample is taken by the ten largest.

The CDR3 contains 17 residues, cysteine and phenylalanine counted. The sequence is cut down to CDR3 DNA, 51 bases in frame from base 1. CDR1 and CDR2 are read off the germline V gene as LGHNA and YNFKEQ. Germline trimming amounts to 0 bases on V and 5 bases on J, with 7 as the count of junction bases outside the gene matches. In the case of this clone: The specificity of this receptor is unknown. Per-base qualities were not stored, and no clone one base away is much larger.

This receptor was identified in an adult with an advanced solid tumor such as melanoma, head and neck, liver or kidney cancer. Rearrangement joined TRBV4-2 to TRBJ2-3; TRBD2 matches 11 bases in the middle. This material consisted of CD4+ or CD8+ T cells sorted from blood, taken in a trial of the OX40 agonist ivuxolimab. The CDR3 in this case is CASSQDLAGGPGDTQYF. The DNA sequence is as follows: TGTGCCAGCAGCCAAGATTTAGCGGGGGGGCCCGGAGATACGCAGTATTTT.